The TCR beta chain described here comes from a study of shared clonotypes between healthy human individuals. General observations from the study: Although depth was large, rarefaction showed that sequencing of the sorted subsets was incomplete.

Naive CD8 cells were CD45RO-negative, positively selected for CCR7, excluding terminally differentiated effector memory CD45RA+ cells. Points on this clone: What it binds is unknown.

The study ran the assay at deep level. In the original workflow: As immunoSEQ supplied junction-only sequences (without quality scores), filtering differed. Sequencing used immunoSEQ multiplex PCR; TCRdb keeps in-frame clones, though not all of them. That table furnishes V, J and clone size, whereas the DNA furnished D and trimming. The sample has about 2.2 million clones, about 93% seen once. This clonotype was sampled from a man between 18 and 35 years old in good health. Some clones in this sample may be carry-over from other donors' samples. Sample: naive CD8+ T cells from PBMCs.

CDR3 DNA sequence: TGTGCCAGCAGTTCTTTTTCAGGGGCGAACACCGGGGAGCTGTTTTTT. It specifies CASSSFSGANTGELFF. The chain carries TRBV27 and TRBJ2-2, with D possibly matching TRBD1 (6 bases). V lost 4 bases and J lost 0, with 12 bases in between. Looked up from germline, CDR1 is MNHEY and CDR2 is SMNVEV (reference sequence). The CDR3 sequence is 16 residues long.